One and the same sample provided the 3 T cell receptor beta chains below, sequenced in a study of cytomegalovirus exposure and HLA in healthy donors. Use of 60 Vbeta and 13 Jbeta primers characterized the PCR. The protocol was immunoSEQ multiplex PCR, while the TCRdb copy is restricted to in-frame clones and leaves out a portion. The table includes about 160,000 clones, about 80% detected once. Sequencing was carried out using PBMCs. All receptors come from a man aged 18 to 29 in good health and CMV-seropositive.

In regard to this clone: One end of the junction varies from germline; a read error may be responsible. The V gene is TRBV7-9, the J gene TRBJ1-5; 7 bases agree with TRBD1. Germline V gene data show CDR1 as SEHNR and CDR2 as FQNEAQ (reference sequence). This CDR3 spans 14 amino acids. The CDR3 sequence: CSSSPGGHSQPQHF. The CDR3 DNA reads TGTTCCAGCAGCCCAGGGGGGCACAGTCAGCCCCAGCATTTT.

The rearrangement uses TRBV27 and TRBJ1-2; 7 nucleotides align to TRBD1. Germline CDR1 is MNHEY and CDR2 is SMNVEV (reference sequence). The junction had 11 bases not matched to a gene; V was cut back by 8 bases and J by 5 bases. The CDR3 extends over 14 amino acids. For the CDR3, the DNA is TGTGCCAGCGCCAGAACCGGGACAGCTTATGGCTACACCTTC. This translates into CASARTGTAYGYTF.

The chain combines TRBV12-5 with TRBJ2-2, with D possibly being TRBD2 (6 bases). Trimming shortened V by 4 bases and J by 3 bases, and 18 bases separated the two germline ends. The CDR3 contains 17 residues. CDR1 LGHNT and CDR2 FRNRAP come from the germline V gene. The CDR3 here is CASGSPTSGGDTGELFF. In DNA, the CDR3 is TGTGCTAGTGGTTCTCCAACCTCCGGGGGAGACACCGGGGAGCTGTTTTTT.